The sample holds a few counts of the clone carrying this T cell receptor (beta chain). These data belong to a study of radiation and T cells in renal cell carcinoma. Assay: immunoSEQ multiplex PCR; the TCRdb copy retains only in-frame clones and omits some. The repertoire holds about 150,000 clones, with 70% to 90% as singletons. This CDR3 has 17 residues. The V segment lost 4 bases and the J segment 5 bases; nucleotides outside the gene matches: 7. The V gene's germline CDR1 is SGHTA and CDR2 FQGNSA. The time point was: baseline pretreatment blood. Treatment: 15 Gy SBRT to primary tumor, nephrectomy 4 weeks later.

This TCR was sampled from a woman aged 50 to 60 with renal cell carcinoma. V and J are TRBV7-2 and TRBJ1-6; 11 bases agree with TRBD1. Material: blood, obtained from a patient whose treatment included radiotherapy and nephrectomy. The CDR3: CASSYTGQGADNSPLHF. The DNA of the CDR3 is TGTGCCAGCAGCTACACCGGACAGGGGGCAGATAATTCACCCCTCCACTTT.